The 2 T cell receptor beta chains below all came from one sample that was sequenced in a study of shared clonotypes between healthy human individuals. The method was immunoSEQ multiplex PCR; TCRdb's version includes in-frame clones alone and lacks a portion of them. The table includes 550,000 to 850,000 clones, 72% detected once. The sample consisted of memory CD4+ T cells sorted from blood. Sample subset: CD45RA-negative fraction. Source of these receptors: a woman in her 30s in good health.

This clone came up once. The chain carries TRBV5-1 and TRBJ2-7; 14 bases are shared with TRBD2. The CDR3 contains 14 residues. The trim removed 4 bases at V and 7 bases at J, leaving 4 bases unmatched. Germline values: CDR1 SGHRS, CDR2 YFSETQ. CDR3 protein: CASSTGLAGAEQYF. DNA of the CDR3: TGCGCCAGCAGCACGGGACTAGCGGGAGCTGAGCAGTACTTC. Looking up the rest from reference TRBV5-1 and TRBJ2-7 gives the full variable domain: KAGVTQTPRYLIKTRGQQVTLSCSPISGHRSVSWYQQTPGQGLQFLFEYFSETQRNKGNFPGRFSGRQFSNSRSEMNVSTLELGDSALYLCASSTGLAGAEQYFGPGTRLTVT.

The chain employs TRBV11-2 and TRBJ2-2; D may be TRBD1 or TRBD2 (5 bases each). In germline, CDR1 is SGHAT, CDR2 FQNNGV. This CDR3 has 12 amino acids. V gave up 4 bases and J gave up 10 bases, with 10 bases separating them. The chain's CDR3 is CASSWGPQELFF. The CDR3 nucleotides are TGTGCCAGCAGCTGGGGACCTCAGGAGCTGTTTTTT.